What follows describes a single T cell receptor beta chain. Its antigen remains unidentified. This CDR3 spans 12 amino acids. Between the trimmed V and J ends, which lost 5 bases and 8 bases, there was a span of 12 bases. Looked up from germline, CDR1 is SEHNR and CDR2 is FQNEAQ (reference sequence). Using its own MiXCR run on the 5' RACE reads, TCRdb lists one record per CDR3 protein. The sample lists roughly 350,000 distinct CDR3 sequences, approximately 13% occurring once. This entry comes from a study of identical twins. Study results and caveats: Zero-insertion analyses might be partly confounded by invariant T cells like MAIT and iNKT.

The data were also submitted as part of a second study, on yellow fever vaccine responses in identical twins.

The V and J genes are TRBV7-9 and TRBJ1-2, with a weak D call TRBD1 (5 bases). Input material: CD8+ T cells sorted from blood. The source of this sequence is a woman younger than 30 in good health. CDR3 sequence (DNA): TGTGCCAGCAGCCCGGACAACCGGGGCTACACCTTC. It encodes CASSPDNRGYTF. The full variable domain, with the rest looked up from reference TRBV7-9 and TRBJ1-2, is DTGVSQNPRHKITKRGQNVTFRCDPISEHNRLYWYRQTLGQGPEFLTYFQNEAQLEKSRLLSDRFSAERPKGSFSTLEIQRTEQGDSAMYLCASSPDNRGYTFGSGTRLTVV.